This TCR beta chain was captured in a study of shared clonotypes between healthy human individuals. Study summary: Every donor yielded three CD4 naive, three CD4 memory, two CD8 naive and one CD8 memory plate.

Study-wide points: Specimens sampled were limited to blood, with tissue repertoires likely differing. Clonotypes shared by all four sorted-subset donors had higher generation probabilities than non-shared clonotypes.

Deep level was the assay's run setting. Measured with immunoSEQ multiplex PCR; TCRdb has only the in-frame clones, and not every one. Here the sample spans some 1 million clones, more than 65% being singletons. A remark on this clone: Its matching antigen is unknown.

V was shortened by 2 bases and J by 7 bases, with 8 bases between the two germline ends. The germline CDR1 and CDR2 sequences are SGHTA and FQGNSA. The CDR3 runs to 12 residues. V usage is TRBV7-2 and J usage is TRBJ1-1; D is ambiguous. This receptor was taken from a man aged 18 to 30 in good health. Sample: memory CD4+ T cells sorted from blood. Subset: CD45RA-negative fraction. The CDR3 DNA sequence: TGTGCCAGCAGCTTATCCAGAGTTGAAGCTTTCTTT. This translates into CASSLSRVEAFF.